The 14 T cell receptor beta chains presented below share a single source sample, sequenced in a study of breast tumors, draining lymph nodes, adjacent tissues. MiXCR, run by TCRdb on the multiplex PCR reads, gives a single entry per CDR3 protein. The sample shows some 230,000 distinct CDR3 sequences, around 34% of them seen only once. Breast cancer patients provided tissue from their axillary draining lymph nodes. The material sequenced was axillary lymph node tissue. The receptors stem from a female donor with breast cancer. Some clones in this sample may be carry-over from other donors' samples.

V is TRBV20-1 and J is TRBJ2-5; 7 bases are shared with TRBD1. Trimming removed 8 bases from V and 7 bases from J; junction bases left unmatched: 10. This CDR3 is built from 12 residues. CDR1 is DFQATT, CDR2 SNEGSKA, per germline (reference sequence). The CDR3 coding sequence is TGCAGTTACACAGGGGCAGTTGGGACCCAGTACTTC. This translates into CSYTGAVGTQYF.

This clonotype was recorded at least ten times. The chain combines TRBV6-1 with TRBJ2-7; the D gene could be TRBD1 or TRBD2 (6 bases each). Trimming removed 8 bases at V and 1 base at J, with 15 bases between. CDR1 is MNHNS, CDR2 SASEGT, per germline. The CDR3 covers 14 residues. The CDR3 spells CASGGMGGSYEQYF. Here the CDR3 DNA reads TGTGCCAGCGGGGGCATGGGGGGATCCTACGAGCAGTACTTC.

This clonotype has a count of ten or more. The chain combines TRBV20-1 with TRBJ2-7, with a weak D call TRBD2 (7 bases). Germline V lookup: CDR1 DFQATT, CDR2 SNEGSKA (reference sequence). V was clipped by 5 bases and J by 4 bases, with 12 bases between them. This CDR3 region has 12 residues. CDR3 bases: TGCAGTGCTGAAGGGGGGGAGTACGAGCAGTACTTC. It codes for CSAEGGEYEQYF.

In its sample, this clonotype was seen many times. J is TRBJ1-2 and V is TRBV6-6, with D tentatively TRBD1 (6 bases). The CDR3 totals 16 residues. The ends were cut back, 5 bases at V and 6 bases at J, with 22 bases in the middle. Looked up from germline, CDR1 is MNHNY and CDR2 is SVGAGI (reference sequence). The CDR3 DNA reads TGTGCCAGCAGTCCCCTGCCGACAGGAATGAGGAATGGCTACACCTTC. It encodes CASSPLPTGMRNGYTF.

The genes are TRBV6-2 or TRBV6-3 and TRBJ2-5, with TRBD2 identical over 9 bases. Germline V CDR1 and CDR2: MNHEY, SVGEGT. V lost 6 bases and J lost 8; bases outside the gene matches: 22. The CDR3 length is 18 residues. CDR3 sequence (DNA): TGTGCCAGCAGGCCAGGGATTAGCGGGAGTTTACGGCAGGGAACCCAGTACTTC. It encodes CASRPGISGSLRQGTQYF.

This clonotype occurred many times. The genes are TRBV13 and TRBJ1-6; perhaps TRBD1 as D (6 bases). Deletions cut 3 bases from V and 7 bases from J, with 10 bases between. This CDR3 region has 14 residues. The germline CDR1 and CDR2 sequences are PRHDT and FYEKMQ (reference sequence). CDR3 loop: CASSLIQGNSPLHF. CDR3 DNA sequence: TGTGCCAGCAGCTTGATCCAGGGGAATTCACCCCTCCACTTT.

This clonotype was observed many times. The V call is TRBV10-3, the J call TRBJ1-6, with 8 bases fitting TRBD1. V was clipped by 10 bases and J by 5 bases; unmatched bases: 7. Per the germline V gene, CDR1 is ENHRY and CDR2 is SYGVKD. The CDR3 is 14 residues long. CDR3 residues: CATGETGDNSPLHF. For the CDR3, the DNA is TGTGCCACGGGGGAGACAGGGGATAATTCACCCCTCCACTTT.

This clonotype was seen only once. The genes are TRBV5-4 and TRBJ1-2, with 7 bases matching TRBD1. CDR1 is SGHNT and CDR2 is YYREEE in the germline V gene (reference sequence). The V and J ends lost 6 bases and 8 bases, in that order; junction bases with no gene match: 16. The CDR3 consists of 15 residues. The CDR3 region has the DNA TGTGCCAGCATTGGGCCGGGACAGTGGCTAGGCGGCTACACCTTC. Its translation: CASIGPGQWLGGYTF.

This clonotype was seen many times. The chain is built from TRBV5-1 and TRBJ2-1, with D possibly TRBD1 on 5 matching bases. Germline V gene data show CDR1 as SGHRS and CDR2 as YFSETQ. The CDR3 is made up of 15 amino acids. Trimming shortened V by 4 bases and J by 8 bases, and 19 bases separated the two germline ends. The CDR3 bases are TGCGCCAGCAGCCTTGGGCAGGGAAAGTTCGATGAGCAGTTCTTC. The encoded protein is CASSLGQGKFDEQFF.

Notes on this clonotype: Given a much more abundant clone one base away, this may be a read error. The chain combines TRBV20-1 with TRBJ1-6, with D perhaps TRBD1 (6 bases). CDR3 length: 15 residues. Germline V gene data show CDR1 as DFQATT and CDR2 as SNEGSKA (reference sequence). With 1 base removed from V and 9 bases from J, the gap between germline ends came to 16 bases. For the CDR3, the DNA is TGCAGTGCTAGAGTGGTTGGTCAGGGGACTTCACCCCTCCACTTT. It yields the protein CSARVVGQGTSPLHF.

This clonotype was seen at least ten times. This sequence joins TRBV24-1 and TRBJ2-1; 7 nucleotides align to TRBD2. Trimming took 2 bases from V and 4 from J; bases not matched to a gene: 4. Germline assignment: CDR1 KGHDR and CDR2 SFDVKD. The CDR3 consists of 15 residues. This chain's CDR3 is CATSDSGGFYNEQFF. The CDR3 DNA sequence: TGTGCCACCAGTGATTCGGGGGGATTTTACAATGAGCAGTTCTTC.

About this clonotype itself: This may be a read error: a much more frequent sequence differs by one nucleotide. The V gene is TRBV5-8, the J gene TRBJ1-5; weak D call: TRBD1 (5 bases). The CDR3 extends over 13 amino acids. V was shortened by 4 bases and J by 6 bases, with 11 bases between the two germline ends. CDR1 SGHTS and CDR2 YDEGEE come from the germline V gene. The DNA for the CDR3 is TGTGCCAGCAGCCCGAGGGGCACTCAGCCCCAGCATTTT. It codes for CASSPRGTQPQHF.

The chain combines TRBV2 with TRBJ2-3, with 8 nucleotides matching TRBD2. V gave up 3 bases and J gave up 1 base; unmatched junction bases: 3. The germline V gene encodes CDR1 SNHLY and CDR2 FYNNEI. The CDR3 has 15 amino acids. The CDR3 bases are TGTGCCAGCAGTGATTGGGGACTAGGCACAGATACGCAGTATTTT. Its translation is CASSDWGLGTDTQYF. Based on the CDR3 plus reference TRBV2 and TRBJ2-3, the full variable domain is EPEVTQTPSHQVTQMGQEVILRCVPISNHLYFYWYRQILGQKVEFLVSFYNNEISEKSEIFDDQFSVERPDGSNFTLKIRSTKLEDSAMYFCASSDWGLGTDTQYFGPGTRLTVL.

Note on this clonotype: A clone one base away is much larger, so this may be a read error. J is TRBJ2-2 and V is TRBV5-4; D is tentatively TRBD1 or TRBD2 (6 bases each). Germline V CDR1 and CDR2: SGHNT, YYREEE (reference sequence). The CDR3 is made up of 16 amino acids. The CDR3 spells CASSLRAPGAGGELFF. In DNA, the CDR3 is TGCGCCAGCAGCCTCCGAGCCCCGGGGGCGGGCGGGGAGCTGTTTTTT.